The 17 T cell receptor beta chains below come from one sample, sequenced in a study of CD8 T cells in ankylosing spondylitis. TCRdb ran MiXCR on the 5' RACE reads and lists one entry per CDR3 protein. The table includes fewer than 650,000 distinct CDR3 sequences, roughly 13% detected once. Antigen specificity for these receptors is unknown. The study, taken as a whole, reports: A motif of eight or nine highly homologous TCR beta variants was seen as apparently characteristic of ankylosing spondylitis blood.

The sequenced sample consisted of blood, either unsorted or a sorted T cell fraction (not recorded which). The receptor source for this set is a male donor with ankylosing spondylitis.

The chain links TRBV5-1 to TRBJ2-1; D may match TRBD1 or TRBD2 (6 bases each). Looked up from germline, CDR1 is SGHRS and CDR2 is YFSETQ. This CDR3 comprises 15 residues. The V gene lost 4 bases and the J gene lost 7 bases, with 18 bases spanning the gap. The CDR3 loop reads CASSGGLKGLNEQFF. Here the CDR3 DNA reads TGCGCCAGCAGCGGGGGGCTTAAGGGCTTGAATGAGCAGTTCTTC. Using reference TRBV5-1 and TRBJ2-1 for the parts outside the CDR3, the full variable domain is KAGVTQTPRYLIKTRGQQVTLSCSPISGHRSVSWYQQTPGQGLQFLFEYFSETQRNKGNFPGRFSGRQFSNSRSEMNVSTLELGDSALYLCASSGGLKGLNEQFFGPGTRLTVL.

This clonotype appeared many times. The chain joins TRBV10-2 to TRBJ2-1; weak D call: TRBD1 (5 bases). The V end lost 7 bases, the J end lost 3 bases, and 10 bases lay between the germline ends. The CDR3 sequence is 13 residues long. Germline loops: CDR1 WSHSY, CDR2 SAAADI. The CDR3 nucleotides are TGCGCCAGCAATCTTGACAGCTACAATGAGCAGTTCTTC. Protein sequence: CASNLDSYNEQFF.

The rearrangement joins TRBV15 to TRBJ2-1; D is undetermined. CDR3 length: 15 amino acids. Looked up from germline, CDR1 is LNHNV and CDR2 is YYDKDF (reference sequence). Trimming removed 3 bases from V and 0 bases from J, with 9 bases in between. The CDR3 reads CATSRTRSSYNEQFF. CDR3 sequence (DNA): TGTGCCACCAGCAGGACTCGTAGCTCCTACAATGAGCAGTTCTTC.

The sample holds many counts of this clonotype. The rearrangement links TRBV5-1 to TRBJ1-3; D not certain. CDR3 size: 15 residues. Germline lookup yields CDR1 SGHRS and CDR2 YFSETQ. V was clipped by 4 bases and J by 0 bases, with 11 bases between them. The DNA for the CDR3 is TGCGCCAGCAGCCCAGAAACCGTCTCTGGAAACACCATATATTTT. This sequence encodes CASSPETVSGNTIYF.

This clonotype appeared a single time. The J gene is TRBJ2-2, the V gene TRBV5-1; D uncertain. The CDR3 contains 14 residues. The V and J ends lost 4 bases and 5 bases respectively, with 12 bases between them. Germline CDR1 is SGHRS and CDR2 is YFSETQ. CDR3 sequence (DNA): TGCGCCAGCAGCCAAATGCATCCAACCGGGGAGCTGTTTTTT. This gives the protein CASSQMHPTGELFF.

The CDR3 spells CASSRQTSGTDTQYF. The CDR3 DNA is TGTGCCAGCAGCCGCCAGACTAGCGGCACAGATACGCAGTATTTT. V is TRBV4-2 and J is TRBJ2-3; 8 nucleotides align to TRBD2. With 4 bases clipped from V and 1 base from J, the junction kept 4 bases outside the gene matches. Germline lookup yields CDR1 LGHNA and CDR2 YNFKEQ. This CDR3 is built from 15 residues.

This clonotype showed up just a few times. This sequence joins TRBV6-5 and TRBJ2-5; D not certain. With 3 bases removed from V and 1 base from J, the gap between germline ends came to 12 bases. The CDR3 contains 15 residues. Germline-derived CDR1 and CDR2 are MNHEY and SVGAGI. CDR3 region: CASSYDADRQETQYF. The CDR3 DNA reads as TGTGCCAGCAGTTATGATGCGGACCGCCAAGAGACCCAGTACTTC.

This clonotype came up a few times. This sequence joins TRBV5-1 and TRBJ2-5; tentatively, D is TRBD1 or TRBD2 (5 bases each). Germline CDR1 SGHRS, CDR2 YFSETQ. The CDR3 spans 15 residues. V was shortened by 3 bases and J by 0 bases, with 12 bases between the two germline ends. In DNA form, the CDR3 reads TGCGCCAGCAGCTCGGGACCGAGAAACCAAGAGACCCAGTACTTC. Amino acids: CASSSGPRNQETQYF.

This clonotype was seen only a few times. V gene TRBV2 combines with J gene TRBJ2-1; D might be TRBD2 (6 bases). The V and J ends lost 7 bases and 8 bases respectively, with 18 bases between them. CDR1 and CDR2 from the germline V gene are SNHLY and FYNNEI. The CDR3 is 14 residues long. The CDR3 is CASTRTNGGDEQFF. The CDR3 DNA reads TGTGCCAGCACCAGGACAAATGGCGGGGATGAGCAGTTCTTC.

This clonotype was seen a handful of times. The J gene is TRBJ2-2, the V gene TRBV6-5, with D perhaps matching TRBD1 (6 bases). The V gene lost 0 bases and the J gene lost 1 base, with 12 bases spanning the gap. Germline V gives CDR1 MNHEY, CDR2 SVGAGI. The CDR3 is 17 amino acids. CDR3 coding DNA: TGTGCCAGCAGTTACTCGGCACCGGGACAGAACACCGGGGAGCTGTTTTTT. Encoded protein: CASSYSAPGQNTGELFF.

This clonotype has only a few counts. The chain is built from TRBV20-1 and TRBJ2-7, with TRBD2 matching over 11 bases. Germline V gene lookup returns CDR1 DFQATT and CDR2 SNEGSKA (reference sequence). CDR3 size: 14 residues. The ends lost 6 bases at V and 4 bases at J; junction bases unmatched: 8. Here the CDR3 reads CSASTSGSLYEQYF. DNA of the CDR3: TGCAGTGCCTCTACTAGCGGGAGTTTGTACGAGCAGTACTTC.

This clonotype was counted ten times or more. The chain is built from TRBV24-1 and TRBJ2-3; D is perhaps TRBD2 (7 bases). CDR1 KGHDR and CDR2 SFDVKD come from the germline V gene. V was shortened by 4 bases and J by 4 bases, with 17 bases between the two germline ends. The CDR3 spans 16 residues. CDR3 nucleotide sequence: TGTGCCACCAGTGACCCGCGAGGGAGGGGGGCAGATACGCAGTATTTT. Protein product: CATSDPRGRGADTQYF.

In its sample, this clonotype was seen a few times. The genes are TRBV7-2 and TRBJ2-5; D is perhaps TRBD2 (8 bases). The ends were cut back, 5 bases at V and 5 bases at J, with 18 bases in the middle. Germline loops: CDR1 SGHTA, CDR2 FQGNSA. The CDR3 contains 15 residues. This CDR3 reads CASSRGGQLGETQYF. CDR3 DNA sequence: TGTGCCAGCAGCCGGGGGGGACAGCTTGGGGAGACCCAGTACTTC.

This clonotype showed up just a few times. This chain uses TRBV11-3 with TRBJ2-1; TRBD2 aligns across 9 bases. The V and J ends lost 1 base and 0 bases, in that order; junction bases with no gene match: 19. The CDR3 has 22 residues. The germline CDR1 and CDR2 sequences are SGHNT and YENEEA. As DNA, the CDR3 is TGTGCCAGCAGCTTAGGCCGATGGAGAACTAGCGGGTCCCGTGTCTCCTACAATGAGCAGTTCTTC. It translates to CASSLGRWRTSGSRVSYNEQFF. The full variable domain, rest sourced from reference TRBV11-3 and TRBJ2-1, is EAGVVQSPRYKIIEKKQPVAFWCNPISGHNTLYWYLQNLGQGPELLIRYENEEAVDDSQLPKDRFSAERLKGVDSTLKIQPAELGDSAVYLCASSLGRWRTSGSRVSYNEQFFGPGTRLTVL.

The sample holds a few counts of this clonotype. The rearrangement joins TRBV19 to TRBJ2-1, with D tentatively TRBD1 (7 bases). Germline V CDR1 and CDR2: LNHDA, SQIVND (reference sequence). V was cut by 6 bases and J by 3 bases, with 15 bases left in between. The length of the CDR3 is 15 residues. CDR3 loop: CASSFQGGDYNEQFF. The DNA of the CDR3 is TGTGCCAGTAGCTTCCAGGGGGGCGACTACAATGAGCAGTTCTTC.

The V call is TRBV20-1, the J call TRBJ2-7, with a weak D call TRBD2 (7 bases). The CDR3 is 13 amino acids. Trimming left V 5 bases short and J 5 bases short, with 16 bases between. Germline V CDR1 and CDR2: DFQATT, SNEGSKA (reference sequence). This CDR3 is CSARGGGPNEQYF. Here the CDR3 DNA reads TGCAGTGCTCGGGGAGGGGGGCCCAACGAGCAGTACTTC.

A few counts support this clonotype. CDR3 loop: CATALAGGFNTQYF. The CDR3 nucleotides are TGTGCCACCGCCCTAGCGGGAGGTTTTAATACGCAGTATTTT. J is TRBJ2-3 and V is TRBV24-1, with TRBD2 matching over 11 bases. Germline V lookup: CDR1 KGHDR, CDR2 SFDVKD. The CDR3 contains 14 residues. The ends lost 9 bases at V and 7 bases at J; junction bases unmatched: 8.